This TCR beta chain comes out of a study of OX40 agonist ivuxolimab in advanced cancers. Study background: Eligibility rules accepted prior anti-PD-1, anti-PD-L1 or anti-CTLA-4 therapy, and roughly 40% had some. Regarding the study as a whole: Both CD4+ and CD8+ T cell populations in blood had undergone clonal expansion by week 6 at 0.1 to 3.0 mg/kg.

The CDR3 extends over 16 amino acids. CDR1 and CDR2 from the germline V gene are SGHVS and FQNEAQ. Losses at the gene ends were 3 bases for V and 1 base for J; bases not matched to a gene: 3. This clone was counted a single time. The target antigen is unknown. Sequencing was performed with immunoSEQ multiplex PCR; in TCRdb, only in-frame clones are kept and a portion is missing. This table holds around 73,000 clones, around 90% found once. The sequence was collected from an adult with an advanced solid tumor such as melanoma, head and neck, liver or kidney cancer. The gene calls are TRBV7-8 and TRBJ2-1; 10 nucleotides line up with TRBD2. The sample here was CD4+ or CD8+ T cells sorted from blood, taken in a trial of the OX40 agonist ivuxolimab. The CDR3 reads CASSFTSGDSYNEQFF. The DNA for the CDR3 is TGTGCCAGCAGCTTCACTAGCGGGGATTCCTACAATGAGCAGTTCTTC.